This T cell receptor (beta chain) comes out of a study of graft-versus-host responses after intestinal transplantation. The CDR3 is 18 amino acids. Germline values: CDR1 SGHAT, CDR2 FQNNGV. J lost 0 bases, V lost 1 base, and 9 bases had no gene match. This clone was counted once. Profiling relied on immunoSEQ multiplex PCR, and the TCRdb table lists in-frame clones only, not all of them. The top ten hold 0.55% to 0.8% of the sample, which has 77,000 or so clones, 92% seen once. This sample comprised PBMCs, obtained 98 days after intestinal transplantation. This clonotype originated in a human patient who received an intestinal transplant, so some T cells may come from the graft donor. V gene TRBV11-2 combines with J gene TRBJ1-1, with 9 bases identical to TRBD1. The DNA of the CDR3 is TGTGCCAGCAGCTTAGGGGGACAGGGATTCCCGATGAACACTGAAGCTTTCTTT. It yields the protein CASSLGGQGFPMNTEAFF. The whole variable domain, filled in from reference TRBV11-2 and TRBJ1-1, reads EAGVAQSPRYKIIEKRQSVAFWCNPISGHATLYWYQQILGQGPKLLIQFQNNGVVDDSQLPKDRFSAERLKGVDSTLKIQPAKLEDSAVYLCASSLGGQGFPMNTEAFFGQGTRLTVV.